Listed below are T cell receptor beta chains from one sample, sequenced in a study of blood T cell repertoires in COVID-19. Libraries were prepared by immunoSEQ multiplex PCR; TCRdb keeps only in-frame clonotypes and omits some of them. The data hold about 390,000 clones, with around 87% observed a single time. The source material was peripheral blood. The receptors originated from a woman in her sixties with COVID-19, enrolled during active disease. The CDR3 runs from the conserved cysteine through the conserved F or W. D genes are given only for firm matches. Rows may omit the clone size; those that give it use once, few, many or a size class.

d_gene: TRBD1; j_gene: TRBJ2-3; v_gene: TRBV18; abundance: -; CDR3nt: TGTGCCAGCTCACCTATCCCCCAGGGACAGGACACAGATACGCAGTATTTT; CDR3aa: CASSPIPQGQDTDTQYF
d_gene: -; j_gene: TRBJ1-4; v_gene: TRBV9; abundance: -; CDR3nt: TGTGCCAGCAGCGTAGATGCAGCGGAGAAACTGTTTTTT; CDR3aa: CASSVDAAEKLFF
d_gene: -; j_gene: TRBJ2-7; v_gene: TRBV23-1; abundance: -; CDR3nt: TGCGCCAGCAGTCCCTCGGGCGAGCAGTACTTC; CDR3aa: CASSPSGEQYF
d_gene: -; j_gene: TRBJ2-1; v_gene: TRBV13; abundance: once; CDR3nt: TGTGCCAGCACCTCAGGGAGGTGGTCTGAGCAGTTCTTC; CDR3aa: CASTSGRWSEQFF
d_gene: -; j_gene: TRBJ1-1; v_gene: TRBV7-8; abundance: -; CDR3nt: TGTGCCAGCAGCTTCGCGACTGAAGCTTTCTTT; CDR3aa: CASSFATEAFF
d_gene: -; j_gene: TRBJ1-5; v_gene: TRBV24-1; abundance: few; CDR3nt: TGTGCCACCAGTGGACAGGACGAACAGCCCCAGCATTTT; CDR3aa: CATSGQDEQPQHF
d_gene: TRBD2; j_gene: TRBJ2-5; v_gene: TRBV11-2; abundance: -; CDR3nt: TGTGCCAGCAGCCACGGACTAGCGGGATTAGAGACCCAGTACTTC; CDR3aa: CASSHGLAGLETQYF
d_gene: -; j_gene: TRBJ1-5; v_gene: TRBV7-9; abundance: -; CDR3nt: TGTGCCAGCAGCCCGACAGGTGGTGCCAATCAGCCCCAGCATTTT; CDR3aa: CASSPTGGANQPQHF
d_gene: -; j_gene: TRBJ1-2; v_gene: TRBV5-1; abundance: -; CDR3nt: TGCGCCAGCACCCGGGCCCAGGGTTCGCATGGCTACACCTTC; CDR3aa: CASTRAQGSHGYTF
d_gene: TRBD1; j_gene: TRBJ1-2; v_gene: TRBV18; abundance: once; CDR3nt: TGTGCCAGCTCACCTTTGGACAGGGGGGATGGCTACACCTTC; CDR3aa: CASSPLDRGDGYTF
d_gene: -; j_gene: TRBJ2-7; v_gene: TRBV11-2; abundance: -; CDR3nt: TGTGCCAGCAGCTTAGTGCAGGGCCCTTACGAGCAGTACTTC; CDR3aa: CASSLVQGPYEQYF
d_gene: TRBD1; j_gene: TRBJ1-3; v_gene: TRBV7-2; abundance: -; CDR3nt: TGTGCCAGCAGCTCGGGACAGGGGGTGGGAAACACCATATATTTT; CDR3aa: CASSSGQGVGNTIYF
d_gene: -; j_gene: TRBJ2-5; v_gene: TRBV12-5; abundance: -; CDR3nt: TGTGCTAGTGGTTTTACCGTCAGGGAAACACTAATGTACCAAGAGACCCAGTACTTC; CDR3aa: CASGFTVRETLMYQETQYF
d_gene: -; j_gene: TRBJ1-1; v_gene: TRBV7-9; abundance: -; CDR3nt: TGTGCCAGCAGCTTAGAATCAGGACTTGAAGCTTTCTTT; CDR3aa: CASSLESGLEAFF
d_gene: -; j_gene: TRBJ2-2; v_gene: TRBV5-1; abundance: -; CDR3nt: TGCGCCAGCAGCTTACAGGTTAACACCGGGGAGCTGTTTTTT; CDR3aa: CASSLQVNTGELFF
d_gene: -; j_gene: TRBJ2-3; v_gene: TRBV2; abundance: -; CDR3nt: TGTGCCAGCAGTGAAATTCGAGATACGCAGTATTTT; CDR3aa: CASSEIRDTQYF
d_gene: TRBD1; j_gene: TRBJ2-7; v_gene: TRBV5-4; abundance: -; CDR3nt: TGTGCCAGCAGCTTGGGGGGAGGGACAGGGGTTAATGGCGAGCAGTACTTC; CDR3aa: CASSLGGGTGVNGEQYF
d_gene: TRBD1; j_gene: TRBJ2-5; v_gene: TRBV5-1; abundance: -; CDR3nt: TGCGCCAGCACGGTTAGGGGGCTCGGGACCCAGTACTTC; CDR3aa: CASTVRGLGTQYF
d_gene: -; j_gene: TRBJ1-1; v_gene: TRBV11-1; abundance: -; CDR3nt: TGTGCCAGCAGCTTTGACCGACAGGTCGGATTCACTGAAGCTTTCTTT; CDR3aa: CASSFDRQVGFTEAFF
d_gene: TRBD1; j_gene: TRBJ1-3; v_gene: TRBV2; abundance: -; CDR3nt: TGTGCCAGCAGCGCCACAGGGGGACGAGGAAACACCATATATTTT; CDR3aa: CASSATGGRGNTIYF
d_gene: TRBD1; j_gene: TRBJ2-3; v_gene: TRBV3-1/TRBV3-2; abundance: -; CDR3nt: TGTGCCAGCAGCCAAGGCAGGGGGCGAGATACGCAGTATTTT; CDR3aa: CASSQGRGRDTQYF
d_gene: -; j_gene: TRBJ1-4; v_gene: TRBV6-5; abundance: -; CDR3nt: TGTGCCAGCAGTTTTAACAGACAAGCTGAAAAACTGTTTTTT; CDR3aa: CASSFNRQAEKLFF
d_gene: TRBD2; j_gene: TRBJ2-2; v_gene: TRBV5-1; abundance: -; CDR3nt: TGCGCCAGCAGCTTGGCTCCCCCCACGGCGAGCGGGGGAAACACCGGGGAGCTGTTTTTT; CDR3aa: CASSLAPPTASGGNTGELFF
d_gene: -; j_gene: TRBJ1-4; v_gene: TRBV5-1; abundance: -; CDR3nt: TGCGCCAGCAGCTTTACAGGGTTTAATGAAAAACTGTTTTTT; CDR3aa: CASSFTGFNEKLFF
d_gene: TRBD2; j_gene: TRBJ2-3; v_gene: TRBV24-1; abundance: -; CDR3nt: TGTGTCAGCCGGCCAGTGATGGGGGGGGAGACAGATACGCAGTATTTT; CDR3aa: CVSRPVMGGETDTQYF
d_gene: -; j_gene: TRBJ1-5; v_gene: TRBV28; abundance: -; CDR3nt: TGTGCCAGCACCCTGGGGGGTAGCAATCAGCCCCAGCATTTT; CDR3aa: CASTLGGSNQPQHF
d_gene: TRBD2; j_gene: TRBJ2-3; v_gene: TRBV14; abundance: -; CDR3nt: TGTGCCAGCAGCCGGACTAGCGGAATCACAGATACGCAGTATTTT; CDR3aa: CASSRTSGITDTQYF
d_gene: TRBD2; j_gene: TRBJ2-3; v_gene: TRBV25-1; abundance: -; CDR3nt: TGTGCCAGCAGTGAACCCCTAGCGGGGGGTGAAGATACGCAGTATTTT; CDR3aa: CASSEPLAGGEDTQYF
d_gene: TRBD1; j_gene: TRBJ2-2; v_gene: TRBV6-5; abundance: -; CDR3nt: TGTGCCAGCAGTTTGACAGGGACGAACACCGGGGAGCTGTTTTTT; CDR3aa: CASSLTGTNTGELFF
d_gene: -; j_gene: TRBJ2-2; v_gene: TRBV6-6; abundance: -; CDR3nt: TGTGCCAGCAGTTACTCAACTGCGAACACCGGGGAGCTGTTTTTT; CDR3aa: CASSYSTANTGELFF
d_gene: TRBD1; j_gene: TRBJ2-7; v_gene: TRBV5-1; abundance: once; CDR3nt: TGCGCCAGCAGCTTCCGGGACAGCCGCAAGGAGCAGTACTTC; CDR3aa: CASSFRDSRKEQYF
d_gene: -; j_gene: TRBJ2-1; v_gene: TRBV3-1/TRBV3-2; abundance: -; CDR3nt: TGTGCCAGCAGCCAAGCCTGGCGGGGCTATTCCTACAATGAGCAGTTCTTC; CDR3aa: CASSQAWRGYSYNEQFF
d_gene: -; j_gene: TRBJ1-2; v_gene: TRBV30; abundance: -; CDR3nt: TGTGCCTCGATGGACACAAATAACTATGGCTACACCTTC; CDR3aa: CASMDTNNYGYTF
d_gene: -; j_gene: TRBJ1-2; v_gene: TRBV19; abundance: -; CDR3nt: TGTGCCAGTAGTATCGGGGACCGGGGAGGCTATGGCTACACCTTC; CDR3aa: CASSIGDRGGYGYTF
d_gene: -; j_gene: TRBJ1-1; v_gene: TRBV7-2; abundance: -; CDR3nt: TGTGCCAGCAGCTTAGTCGGACAGTCCACTGAAGCTTTCTTT; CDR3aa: CASSLVGQSTEAFF
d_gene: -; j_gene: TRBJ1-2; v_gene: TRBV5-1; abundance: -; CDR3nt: TGCGCCAGCAGCTTGGACTCGCGATCATCTAACTATGGCTACACCTTC; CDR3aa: CASSLDSRSSNYGYTF
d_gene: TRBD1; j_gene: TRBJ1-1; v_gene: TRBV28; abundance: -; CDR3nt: TGTGCCAGCATTAACAGGGGGGTGAACACTGAAGCTTTCTTT; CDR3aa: CASINRGVNTEAFF
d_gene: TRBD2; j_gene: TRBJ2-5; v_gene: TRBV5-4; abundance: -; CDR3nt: TGTGCCAGCAGCCCCGGAGGCCCTAGCGGGGGTCCGATTCAAGAGACCCAGTACTTC; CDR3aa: CASSPGGPSGGPIQETQYF
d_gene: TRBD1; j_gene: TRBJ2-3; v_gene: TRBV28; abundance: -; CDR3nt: TGTGCCAGCAGAGCCCGGACAGGGGAACTTGGAGATACGCAGTATTTT; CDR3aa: CASRARTGELGDTQYF
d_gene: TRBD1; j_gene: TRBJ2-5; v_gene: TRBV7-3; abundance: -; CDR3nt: TGTGCCAGCAGCACGAGGGACAGGGGGGGTCGAGAGACCCAGTACTTC; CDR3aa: CASSTRDRGGRETQYF
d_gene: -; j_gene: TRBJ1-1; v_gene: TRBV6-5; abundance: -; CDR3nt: TGTGCCAGCCTTTCTAGAGGTATAAACACTGAAGCTTTCTTT; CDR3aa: CASLSRGINTEAFF
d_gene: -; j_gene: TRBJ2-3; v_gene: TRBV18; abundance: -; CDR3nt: TGTGCCAGCTCACGGGGCAGCACAGATACGCAGTATTTT; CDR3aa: CASSRGSTDTQYF